This T cell receptor (beta chain) is from a study of blood T cell repertoires in COVID-19. Assay: immunoSEQ multiplex PCR; the TCRdb copy retains only in-frame clones and omits some. The sample carries 350,000 to 450,000 clones, approximately 86% recorded once. Unmatched junction bases numbered 4, after V lost 5 bases and J lost 1 base. The CDR3 extends over 14 amino acids. Per the germline V gene, CDR1 is SGHTA and CDR2 is FQGNSA. Sequencing used peripheral blood. This clonotype was sampled from a woman aged 55-69 years with COVID-19, enrolled during active disease. V gene TRBV7-2 combines with J gene TRBJ2-7, with TRBD2 matching over 8 bases. This CDR3 reads CASSQTGGSYEQYF. For the CDR3, the DNA is TGTGCCAGCAGCCAGACGGGGGGGTCCTACGAGCAGTACTTC. Together with reference TRBV7-2 and TRBJ2-7, the CDR3 gives the full variable domain: GAGVSQSPSNKVTEKGKDVELRCDPISGHTALYWYRQSLGQGLEFLIYFQGNSAPDKSGLPSDRFSAERTGGSVSTLTIQRTQQEDSAVYLCASSQTGGSYEQYFGPGTRLTVT.